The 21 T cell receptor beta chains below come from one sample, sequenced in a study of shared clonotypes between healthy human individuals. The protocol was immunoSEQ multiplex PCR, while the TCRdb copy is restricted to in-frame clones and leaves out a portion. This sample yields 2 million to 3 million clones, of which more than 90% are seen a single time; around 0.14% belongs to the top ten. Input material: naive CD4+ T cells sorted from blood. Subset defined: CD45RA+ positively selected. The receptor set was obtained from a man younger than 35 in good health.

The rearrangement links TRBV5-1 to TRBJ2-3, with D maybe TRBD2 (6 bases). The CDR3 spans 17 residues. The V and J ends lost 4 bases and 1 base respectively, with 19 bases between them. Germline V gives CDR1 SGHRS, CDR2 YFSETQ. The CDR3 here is CASSENLPGLRTDTQYF. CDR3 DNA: TGCGCCAGCAGCGAGAACTTACCGGGACTGCGCACAGATACGCAGTATTTT.

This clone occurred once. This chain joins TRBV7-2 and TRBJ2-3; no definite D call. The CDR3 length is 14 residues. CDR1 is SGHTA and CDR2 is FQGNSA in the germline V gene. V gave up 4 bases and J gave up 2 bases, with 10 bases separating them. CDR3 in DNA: TGTGCCAGCAGCTCCGGGCTTGACACAGATACGCAGTATTTT. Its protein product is CASSSGLDTDTQYF.

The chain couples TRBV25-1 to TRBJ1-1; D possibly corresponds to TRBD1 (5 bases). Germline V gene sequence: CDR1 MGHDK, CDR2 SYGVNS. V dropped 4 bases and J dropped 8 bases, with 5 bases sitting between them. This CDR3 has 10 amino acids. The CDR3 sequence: CASSGQEAFF. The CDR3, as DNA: TGTGCCAGCAGTGGACAGGAAGCTTTCTTT. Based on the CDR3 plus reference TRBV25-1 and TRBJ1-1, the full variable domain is EADIYQTPRYLVIGTGKKITLECSQTMGHDKMYWYQQDPGMELHLIHYSYGVNSTEKGDLSSESTVSRIRTEHFPLTLESARPSHTSQYLCASSGQEAFFGQGTRLTVV.

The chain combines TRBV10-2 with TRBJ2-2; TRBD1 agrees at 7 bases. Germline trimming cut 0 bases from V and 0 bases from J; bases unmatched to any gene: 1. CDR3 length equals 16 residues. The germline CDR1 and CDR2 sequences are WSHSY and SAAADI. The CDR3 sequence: CASSESGTANTGELFF. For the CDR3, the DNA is TGCGCCAGCAGTGAGTCGGGGACAGCGAACACCGGGGAGCTGTTTTTT.

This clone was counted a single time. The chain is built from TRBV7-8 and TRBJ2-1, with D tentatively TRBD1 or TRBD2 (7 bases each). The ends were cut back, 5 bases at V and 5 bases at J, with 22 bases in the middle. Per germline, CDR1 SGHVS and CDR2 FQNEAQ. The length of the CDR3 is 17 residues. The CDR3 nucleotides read TGTGCCAGCAGCCAGGGGGGGGCAGCTGAGGCCCACAATGAGCAGTTCTTC. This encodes CASSQGGAAEAHNEQFF.

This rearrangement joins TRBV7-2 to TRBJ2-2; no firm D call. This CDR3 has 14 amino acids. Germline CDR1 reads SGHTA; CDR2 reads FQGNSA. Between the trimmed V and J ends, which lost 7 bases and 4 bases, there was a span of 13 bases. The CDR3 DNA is TGTGCCAGCACCTCAATATCAAGCACCGGGGAGCTGTTTTTT. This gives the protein CASTSISSTGELFF.

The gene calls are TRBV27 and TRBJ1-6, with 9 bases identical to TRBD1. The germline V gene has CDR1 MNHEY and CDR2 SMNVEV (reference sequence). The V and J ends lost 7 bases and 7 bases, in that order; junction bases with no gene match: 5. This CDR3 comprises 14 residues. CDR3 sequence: CASKPGQGNSPLHF. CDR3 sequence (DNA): TGTGCCAGCAAGCCGGGACAGGGAAATTCACCCCTCCACTTT.

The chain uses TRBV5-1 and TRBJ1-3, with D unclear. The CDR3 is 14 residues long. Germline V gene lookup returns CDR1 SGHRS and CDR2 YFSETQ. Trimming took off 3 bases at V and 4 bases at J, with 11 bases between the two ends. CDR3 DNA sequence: TGCGCCAGCAGCTATGGACCTCCGGGAAACACCATATATTTT. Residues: CASSYGPPGNTIYF.

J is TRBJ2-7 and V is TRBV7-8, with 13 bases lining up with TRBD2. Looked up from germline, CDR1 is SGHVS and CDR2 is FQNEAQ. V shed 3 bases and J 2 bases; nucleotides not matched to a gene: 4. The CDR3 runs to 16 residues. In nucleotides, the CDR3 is TGTGCCAGCAGCTTGGGTGGACTAGCGGGGGCCTACGAGCAGTACTTC. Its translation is CASSLGGLAGAYEQYF.

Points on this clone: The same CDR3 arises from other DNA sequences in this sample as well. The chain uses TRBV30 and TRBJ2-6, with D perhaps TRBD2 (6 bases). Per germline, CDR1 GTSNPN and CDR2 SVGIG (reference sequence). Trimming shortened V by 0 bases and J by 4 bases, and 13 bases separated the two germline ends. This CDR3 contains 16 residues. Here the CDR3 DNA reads TGTGCCTGGAGTGTACGGAGGGCGAGAGGGGCCAACGTCCTGACTTTC. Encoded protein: CAWSVRRARGANVLTF.

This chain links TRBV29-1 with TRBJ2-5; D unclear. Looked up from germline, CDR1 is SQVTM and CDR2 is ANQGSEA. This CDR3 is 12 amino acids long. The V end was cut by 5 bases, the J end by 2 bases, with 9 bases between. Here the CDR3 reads CSVLGFQETQYF. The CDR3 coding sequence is TGCAGCGTTCTCGGTTTTCAAGAGACCCAGTACTTC.

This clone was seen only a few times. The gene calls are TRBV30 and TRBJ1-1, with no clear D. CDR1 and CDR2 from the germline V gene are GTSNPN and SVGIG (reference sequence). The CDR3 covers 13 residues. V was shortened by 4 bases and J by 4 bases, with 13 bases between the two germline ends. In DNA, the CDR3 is TGTGCCTGGAAAGACGGCCTTGGCACTGAAGCTTTCTTT. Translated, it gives CAWKDGLGTEAFF.

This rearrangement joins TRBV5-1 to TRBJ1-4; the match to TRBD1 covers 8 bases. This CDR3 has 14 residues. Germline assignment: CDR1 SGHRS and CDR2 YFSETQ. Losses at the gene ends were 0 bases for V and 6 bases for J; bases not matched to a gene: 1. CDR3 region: CASSLETGDEKLFF. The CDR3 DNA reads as TGCGCCAGCAGCTTGGAGACAGGGGATGAAAAACTGTTTTTT.

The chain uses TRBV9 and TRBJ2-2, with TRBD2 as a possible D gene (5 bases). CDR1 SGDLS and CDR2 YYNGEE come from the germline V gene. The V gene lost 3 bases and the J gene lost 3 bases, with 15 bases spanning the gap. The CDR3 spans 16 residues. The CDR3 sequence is CASSAYLRGDTGELFF. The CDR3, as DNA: TGTGCCAGCAGCGCCTATCTACGGGGAGACACCGGGGAGCTGTTTTTT.

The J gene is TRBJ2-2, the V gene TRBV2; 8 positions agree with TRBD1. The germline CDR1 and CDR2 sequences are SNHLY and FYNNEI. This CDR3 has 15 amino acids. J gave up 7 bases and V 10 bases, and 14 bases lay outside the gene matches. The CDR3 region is CATPRTGMSNGELFF. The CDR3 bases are TGTGCCACCCCCCGGACAGGGATGAGTAACGGGGAGCTGTTTTTT.

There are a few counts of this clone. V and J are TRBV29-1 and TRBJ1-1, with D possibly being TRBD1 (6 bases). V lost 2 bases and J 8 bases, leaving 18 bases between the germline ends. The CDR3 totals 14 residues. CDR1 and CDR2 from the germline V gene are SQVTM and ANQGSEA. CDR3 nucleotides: TGCAGCGTTGAATCTACCCGGGACACTCAGGAAGCTTTCTTT. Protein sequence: CSVESTRDTQEAFF.

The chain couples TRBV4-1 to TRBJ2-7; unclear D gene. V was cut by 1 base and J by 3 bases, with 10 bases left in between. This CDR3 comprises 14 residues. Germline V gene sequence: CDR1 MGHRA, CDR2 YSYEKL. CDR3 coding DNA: TGCGCCAGCAGCCAAGGGTTGAGTTACTACGAGCAGTACTTC. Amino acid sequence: CASSQGLSYYEQYF.

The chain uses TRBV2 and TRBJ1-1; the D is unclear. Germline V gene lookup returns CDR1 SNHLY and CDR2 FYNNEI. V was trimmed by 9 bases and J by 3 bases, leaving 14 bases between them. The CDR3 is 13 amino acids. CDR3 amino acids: CASLIGVDTEAFF. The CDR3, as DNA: TGTGCCAGTTTAATCGGGGTGGACACTGAAGCTTTCTTT.

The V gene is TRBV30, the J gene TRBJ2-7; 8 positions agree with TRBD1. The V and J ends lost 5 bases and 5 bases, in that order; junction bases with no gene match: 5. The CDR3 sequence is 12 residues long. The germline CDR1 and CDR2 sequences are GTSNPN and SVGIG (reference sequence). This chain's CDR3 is CAWARTGNEQYF. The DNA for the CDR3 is TGTGCCTGGGCTAGGACAGGGAACGAGCAGTACTTC.

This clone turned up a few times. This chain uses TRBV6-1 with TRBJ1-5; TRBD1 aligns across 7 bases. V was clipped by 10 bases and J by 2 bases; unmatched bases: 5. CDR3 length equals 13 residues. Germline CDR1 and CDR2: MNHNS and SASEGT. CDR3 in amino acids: CAITDRGNQPQHF. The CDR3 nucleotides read TGTGCCATTACCGACAGGGGCAATCAGCCCCAGCATTTT.

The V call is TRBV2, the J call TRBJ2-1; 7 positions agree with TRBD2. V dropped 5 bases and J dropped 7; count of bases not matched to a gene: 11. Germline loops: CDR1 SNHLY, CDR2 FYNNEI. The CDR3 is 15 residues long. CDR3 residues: CASSTQGLLLNEQFF. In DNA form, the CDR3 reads TGTGCCAGCAGTACCCAGGGACTACTCTTAAATGAGCAGTTCTTC.